This TCR beta chain derives from a study of a mutant IDH1 vaccine in newly diagnosed glioma. Study at large: Commencement of vaccination occurred 4-6 weeks following radiotherapy alone, or concurrently with temozolomide cycles. The sex distribution of treated patients was 62.5% male and roughly 40% female, with a mean age of 40.4 years.

TCRdb keeps only in-frame clones here, not all; method: immunoSEQ multiplex PCR. Of roughly 30,000 clones listed, around 84% are singletons. Sample time point: week 23, last vaccination. Alongside topical imiquimod, each dose of vaccine comprised 300 ug of mutant IDH1 20-mer peptide. Broader study findings: Any relationship between pseudoprogression and changes in top peripheral T cell clonotypes seemed absent. Evidence of vaccine-induced immune responses was documented in around 93% of patients.

Concerning this clone: Its cognate antigen is unknown.

V gave up 1 base and J gave up 4 bases, with 16 bases separating them. This CDR3 contains 16 residues. Germline loops: CDR1 MGHRA, CDR2 YSYEKL. The specimen comprised PBMCs, sampled from a glioma patient whose treatment included an IDH1 peptide vaccine. The source of this sequence is a woman aged 25 to 39 with glioma. The chain recombines TRBV4-1 with TRBJ1-2; D is possibly TRBD1 (5 bases). The CDR3 loop reads CASSQAFLGTPYGYTF. DNA of the CDR3: TGCGCCAGCAGCCAAGCCTTCTTGGGGACGCCCTATGGCTACACCTTC.